The clone carrying this TCR beta chain has only one observation. The antigen remains undetermined. This sample stems from a study of CD8 T cells in ankylosing spondylitis. General observations from the study: Made up of under 10 highly homologous variants, a TCR beta motif appeared characteristic of ankylosing spondylitis blood. The clones that were linked to disease were reported to be significantly enriched in matched synovial fluid samples from ankylosing spondylitis patients.

The CDR3 is made up of 15 amino acids. V lost 3 bases to trimming and J lost 3 bases; unmatched junction nucleotides: 5. Germline CDR1 and CDR2: KGHSH and LQKENI. TCRdb independently ran MiXCR on the 5' RACE reads; one entry per CDR3 protein. The table records 750,000 to 850,000 distinct CDR3 sequences, about 11% of them present only once. The specimen was blood, either unsorted or a sorted T cell fraction (not recorded which). The chain carries TRBV18 and TRBJ2-4, with 7 bases fitting TRBD1. The TCR sequence derives from a male donor with ankylosing spondylitis. CDR3 residues: CASSPYGQVKNIQYF. For the CDR3, the DNA is TGTGCCAGCTCACCCTACGGACAGGTCAAAAACATTCAGTACTTC.